The 16 T cell receptor delta chains given below trace back to one sample, sequenced in a study of gamma-delta chains in newborns, infants, children. TCRdb re-called clones from the reads using CATT. Of about 11,000 delta-chain clones in the sample, roughly 8% were seen once. The specimen was blood. The receptors derive from a child who was a newborn, infant or young child, either healthy, febrile or measles-vaccinated (not recorded which).

The chain has TRDV2 and TRDJ3, with 8 bases aligning to TRDD3. The CDR3 loop spans 20 amino acids. Germline V gene lookup returns CDR1 GEAIGNYY and CDR2 EKD. The V and J ends lost 1 base and 0 bases, in that order; junction bases with no gene match: 10. The chain's CDR3 is CACDTTGGPIGSWDTRQMFF. The DNA of the CDR3 is TGTGCCTGTGACACAACTGGGGGTCCCATTGGCTCCTGGGACACCCGACAGATGTTTTTC.

Remarks on this clone: Sequence at one end of the junction differs from germline and may be a read error. This chain uses TRDV2 with TRDJ3, with TRDD3 matching over 13 bases. CDR3 length: 20 residues. Germline V gives CDR1 GEAIGNYY, CDR2 EKD. The CDR3 nucleotides are TGTGCCTGCGACAGCTTACTGGGGGATACGGGCTCCTGGGACACCCGACAGATGTTTTTC. This sequence encodes CACDSLLGDTGSWDTRQMFF.

This clone was picked up a small number of times. V gene TRDV2 combines with J gene TRDJ1; possible D gene TRDD3, 5 bases. The CDR3 consists of 16 residues. V lost 2 bases, J lost 0 bases, and 15 bases lay in between. Germline V gives CDR1 GEAIGNYY, CDR2 EKD. The CDR3 loop is CACDRLGTTYTDKLIF. Here the CDR3 DNA reads TGTGCCTGTGACAGATTGGGGACTACGTACACCGATAAACTCATCTTT.

This chain connects TRDV1 to TRDJ2, with 13 bases fitting TRDD3. The J call may be faulty, since TRDJ1 better matches the DNA end. CDR1 TSWWSYY and CDR2 QGS come from the germline V gene. The CDR3 has 23 amino acids. CDR3 nucleotides: TGTGCTCTTGGGGAACTCTACCTACGAGTTCCCTTACTGGGGGATACGGTCACCGATAAACTCATCTTT. It yields the protein CALGELYLRVPLLGDTVTDKLIF.

In this sample, this clone turned up a few times. This may come from a read error, since a much larger clone is one base off. The chain uses TRDV2 and TRDJ1; 10 bases agree with TRDD3. CDR3 length equals 15 residues. CDR1 is GEAIGNYY and CDR2 is EKD in the germline V gene. V lost 2 bases and J lost 2; bases outside the gene matches: 4. The CDR3 nucleotides are TGTGCCTGTGACAACTTACTGGGGGATACCGATAAACTCATCTTT. Amino acid sequence: CACDNLLGDTDKLIF.

The table lists this clone with a few counts. J is TRDJ1 and V is TRDV2; TRDD3 aligns across 12 bases. The CDR3 is made up of 18 amino acids. After removal of 3 bases from V and 0 bases from J, the junction contained 10 bases not matched to a gene. The V gene's germline CDR1 is GEAIGNYY and CDR2 EKD. The CDR3 here is CACDPVLGDTRYTDKLIF. The CDR3 coding sequence is TGTGCCTGTGACCCCGTACTGGGGGATACCCGCTACACCGATAAACTCATCTTT.

This clone turned up a few times. The same CDR3 arises from other DNA sequences in this sample as well. This sequence joins TRDV2 and TRDJ3, with 13 positions matching TRDD3. With 0 bases clipped from V and 3 bases from J, the junction kept 4 bases outside the gene matches. Per the germline V gene, CDR1 is GEAIGNYY and CDR2 is EKD. The CDR3 runs 19 residues. The CDR3 spells CACDTLLGDTSWDTRQMFF. The CDR3 region has the DNA TGTGCCTGTGACACCCTACTGGGGGATACGAGCTGGGACACCCGACAGATGTTTTTC.

V usage is TRDV2 and J usage is TRDJ3, with 8 bases that match TRDD3. TCRdb carries no J gene annotation; the J gene was assigned here by matching the DNA with germline. The CDR3 runs to 18 residues. The V segment lost 2 bases and the J segment 2 bases; nucleotides outside the gene matches: 7. The germline gives CDR1 GEAIGNYY, CDR2 EKD. In nucleotides, the CDR3 is TGTGCCTGTGACATCTTACTGGGGGGTACCTGGGACACCCGACAGATGTTTTTC. Encoded protein: CACDILLGGTWDTRQMFF.

This clone has more than one count but fewer than ten. V usage is TRDV2 and J usage is TRDJ1, with 10 bases matching TRDD3. The CDR3 sequence is 14 residues long. With 3 bases clipped from V and 8 bases from J, the junction kept 8 bases outside the gene matches. Germline CDR1 and CDR2: GEAIGNYY and EKD. CDR3 bases: TGTGCCTGTGACTTGATTGAGGGGGATACGAAACTCATCTTT. This sequence encodes CACDLIEGDTKLIF.

The chain combines TRDV1 with TRDJ1, with D possibly TRDD2 on 6 matching bases. No J gene is reported in TCRdb; it was inferred here by comparing the DNA with germline. The CDR3 runs 16 residues. The germline gives CDR1 TSWWSYY, CDR2 QGS. V shed 3 bases and J shed 5 bases, with 19 bases lying between them. CDR3 residues: CALGDLWGPTRDKLIF. The CDR3 nucleotides read TGTGCTCTTGGGGACCTATGGGGTCCTACCCGGGATAAACTCATCTTT.

A remark on this clone: Other DNA sequences from this sample encode an identical CDR3 as well. This chain joins TRDV2 and TRDJ1; TRDD3 is a possible D gene (6 bases). The CDR3 extends over 13 amino acids. In germline, CDR1 is GEAIGNYY, CDR2 EKD. V gave up 1 base and J gave up 5 bases, with 10 bases separating them. CDR3 sequence (DNA): TGTGCCTGTGACACGTGGGGATCTGATAAACTCATCTTT. Protein: CACDTWGSDKLIF.

This clone was seen a handful of times. This chain connects TRDV2 to TRDJ1; weak D call: TRDD3 (5 bases). From germline, CDR1 is GEAIGNYY and CDR2 EKD. V was clipped by 0 bases and J by 7 bases, with 17 bases between them. The CDR3 is 15 amino acids. For the CDR3, the DNA is TGTGCCTGTGACACCGTGGGGCTTGGACATGGTAAACTCATCTTT. Encoded protein: CACDTVGLGHGKLIF.

This clone was seen a handful of times. The rearrangement links TRDV2 to TRDJ1; 7 bases fit TRDD3. Germline V lookup: CDR1 GEAIGNYY, CDR2 EKD. The ends lost 0 bases at V and 0 bases at J; junction bases unmatched: 12. This CDR3 contains 18 residues. CDR3 protein: CACDTVSPGGFNTDKLIF. In DNA form, the CDR3 reads TGTGCCTGTGACACCGTTTCCCCCGGGGGATTTAACACCGATAAACTCATCTTT.

This clone was detected a few times. The chain employs TRDV2 and TRDJ1; 13 nucleotides line up with TRDD3. This CDR3 has 14 amino acids. CDR1 and CDR2 (germline): GEAIGNYY, EKD. Trimming took 3 bases from V and 6 from J; bases not matched to a gene: 3. The CDR3 sequence is CACDELGDTHKLIF. The CDR3 bases are TGTGCCTGTGACGAACTGGGGGATACGCATAAACTCATCTTT.

In this sample, this clone is medium-sized. The sample carries other DNA sequences with the same CDR3. The chain links TRDV2 to TRDJ1; 8 bases agree with TRDD3. This CDR3 has 15 amino acids. Germline values: CDR1 GEAIGNYY, CDR2 EKD. Trimming at V came to 2 bases and at J to 0 bases, leaving 4 bases not matched to a gene. This CDR3 is CACDILGAYTDKLIF. CDR3 bases: TGTGCCTGTGACATACTGGGGGCCTACACCGATAAACTCATCTTT.

This chain connects TRDV2 to TRDJ1; the match to TRDD3 covers 10 bases. J was trimmed by 0 bases and V by 4 bases; bases with no gene match: 7. There are 16 residues in the CDR3. Germline CDR1 reads GEAIGNYY; CDR2 reads EKD. The CDR3 is CACDPLTGGYTDKLIF. DNA for the CDR3: TGTGCCTGTGATCCCCTGACTGGGGGATACACCGATAAACTCATCTTT.